This TCR beta chain appears in the sequencing data of a study of T cell changes during pregnancy in multiple sclerosis (dated by TCRdb to about 2019). For the study in its entirety: The study examined how the T cell repertoire changed over the course of pregnancy in women with multiple sclerosis.

To prepare the library, the immunoSEQ multiplex PCR assay was applied. The table was pulled from immuneACCESS by TCRdb, which kept in-frame rearrangements only. Such tables lose some clones; where checked, under half of the loss comes from unresolved V genes, and the rest has no known cause. Counted in this sample were more than 35,000 clones; about 90% of them appeared once. Roughly 0.37% of the sample is taken by the ten largest. Relative to germline, V is missing 4 bases and J is missing 1 base, with 3 bases of the junction outside any gene match. The germline V gene yields SGHTS for CDR1 and YDEGEE for CDR2. The CDR3 covers 16 residues, taking in both the cysteine and the phenylalanine. Here the CDR3 DNA is all that survives: 48 bases in frame from base 1. Regarding this clone: It lacks a known antigen. No clone much larger than this one lies a single base away; base qualities are absent.

This TCR was recovered from a female donor in good health, enrolled as a control in a pregnancy study. The sequence is built from TRBV5-8 and TRBJ2-3, and 13 junctional nucleotides match TRBD2. The source was CD4+ T cells from peripheral blood mononuclear cells, collected in the third trimester of pregnancy. This receptor carries the CDR3 CASSLGLAGGTDTQYF. The DNA reads as follows: TGTGCCAGCAGCCTAGGACTAGCGGGGGGCACAGATACGCAGTATTTT.